The clone carrying this TCR beta chain was observed a few times. This record comes from a study of blood T cell repertoires in COVID-19. About the study: From the United States, Italy and Spain came samples of acute and convalescent COVID-19. T cells, B-cell-depleted T cells, or PBMCs provided the cDNA or gDNA that served as material.

In the authors' workflow: Reference gene primer amplification in the assay estimated nucleated cell counts. This table comes from immunoSEQ multiplex PCR, and its TCRdb copy is limited to in-frame clones, with some not included. V, J and clone size were drawn from that table, and D and trimming were deduced from the DNA. The data show some 100,000 clones, around four fifths seen once. This receptor was obtained from a woman aged 55-69 years with acute or convalescent COVID-19. Material for sequencing was peripheral blood.

CDR3 in amino acids: CASSLGEAYGYTF. Here the CDR3 DNA reads TGTGCCAGCAGCCTTGGTGAGGCCTATGGCTACACCTTC. V usage is TRBV3-1 (or the pseudogene TRBV3-2) and J usage is TRBJ1-2; D is unresolved. Germline V gives CDR1 LGHDT, CDR2 YNNKEL (reference sequence). This CDR3 has 13 residues. V dropped 4 bases and J dropped 4 bases, with 10 bases sitting between them.